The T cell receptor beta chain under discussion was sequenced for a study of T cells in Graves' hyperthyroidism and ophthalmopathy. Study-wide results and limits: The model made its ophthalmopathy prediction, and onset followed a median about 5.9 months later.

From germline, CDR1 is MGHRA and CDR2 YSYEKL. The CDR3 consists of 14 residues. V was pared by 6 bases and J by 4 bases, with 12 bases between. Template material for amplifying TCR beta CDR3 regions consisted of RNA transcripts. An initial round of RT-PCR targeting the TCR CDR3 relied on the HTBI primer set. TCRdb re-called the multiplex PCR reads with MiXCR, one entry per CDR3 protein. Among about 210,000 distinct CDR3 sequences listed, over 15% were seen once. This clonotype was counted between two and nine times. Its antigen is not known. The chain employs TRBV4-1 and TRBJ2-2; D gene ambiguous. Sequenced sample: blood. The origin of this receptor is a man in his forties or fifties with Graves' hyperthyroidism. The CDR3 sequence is CASRSGSTTGELFF. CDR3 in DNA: TGCGCCAGCAGGTCCGGTTCGACCACCGGGGAGCTGTTTTTT.